Sequencing of this T cell receptor beta chain was carried out in a study of human T cells and chemical hapten exposure. MiXCR, run by TCRdb on the RACE reads, gives a single entry per CDR3 protein. The table lists 300,000 to 450,000 distinct CDR3 sequences, about 5% of them singletons. This clonotype has a count of ten or more. Time point specified: pre-sensitization, week 0. Treatment: therapeutic diphenylcyclopropenone sensitization with weekly scalp DPC. The sequence was collected from a woman between 18 and 29 years old with alopecia areata. Some clones in this sample may be carry-over from other donors' samples. This specimen was whole blood, taken in connection with sensitization to the hapten diphenylcyclopropenone (DPC).

In DNA form, the CDR3 reads TGTGCCAGCAGTCAAGGGACAGGGGGCTATAGTGGCTACACCTTC. It is translated as CASSQGTGGYSGYTF. This chain joins TRBV12-3 or TRBV12-4 and TRBJ1-2, with 12 bases lining up with TRBD1. V lost 5 bases to trimming and J lost 7 bases; unmatched junction nucleotides: 8. The CDR3 runs 15 residues.